Here is one T cell receptor beta chain with its context. This entry comes from a study of blood T cell repertoires in COVID-19. Produced via immunoSEQ multiplex PCR; TCRdb's table is partial and in-frame only. The data show around 250,000 clones, with approximately 85% seen just once and approximately 8.6% held by the top ten. The TCR originated in a woman aged 50 to 65 with acute COVID-19. What was sequenced was PBMCs or T cells enriched from blood (not recorded which).

The CDR3 bases are TGTGCCAGCAGCCCAAGTACAGGGGAGGAAGCTTTCTTT. Translated, it gives CASSPSTGEEAFF. This chain uses TRBV3-1 (or the pseudogene TRBV3-2) with TRBJ1-1, with 7 bases that match TRBD1. Germline V gene lookup returns CDR1 LGHDT and CDR2 YNNKEL (reference sequence). The junction had 7 bases not matched to a gene; V was cut back by 4 bases and J by 8 bases. The CDR3 has 13 amino acids.